The T cell receptor (beta chain) described here comes from a study of vaccination effects on CD4 cells after COVID-19. Findings and limits, study-wide: Convalescents' post-vaccination spike-reactive clones were chiefly new, vaccine-induced ones.

Deletions cut 0 bases from V and 2 bases from J, with 7 bases between. CDR3 length: 14 amino acids. CDR1 ENHRY and CDR2 SYGVKD come from the germline V gene. Subsequent to approximately 9 days of culture, CD4+ T cells were isolated. PCR-confirmed SARS-CoV-2 infection occurred in the person between March and December 2020. Participants received two doses of either the BNT162b2 or mRNA-1273 vaccine. Each culture had half its medium swapped for IL-2 medium on days 3 and 7. The repertoire was sequenced with immunoSEQ multiplex PCR; TCRdb's copy has only in-frame clones and lacks some. The sample yields tens of thousands of clones, around 80% seen once. In regard to this clone: What it recognizes is unknown.

This clonotype was sampled from a human donor who had a prior SARS-CoV-2 infection. J is TRBJ1-2 and V is TRBV10-3; D remains unclear. The input for sequencing was CD4+ T cells from PBMCs cultured without peptide, taken after COVID-19 vaccination. CDR3 DNA sequence: TGTGCCATCAGTGAGTCTGACGGGAACTATGGCTACACCTTC. Translating it yields CAISESDGNYGYTF.